The 26 T cell receptor beta chains below come from one sample, sequenced in a study of cytomegalovirus exposure and HLA in healthy donors. Primers: 60 Vbeta forward and 13 Jbeta reverse. Sequencing used immunoSEQ multiplex PCR; TCRdb keeps in-frame clones, though not all of them. Counted here are some 120,000 clones, over 60% occurring once; the ten biggest clones make up about 8.2%. The specimen sequenced was PBMCs. The receptors were gathered from a woman in her forties in good health and CMV-seropositive.

This rearrangement joins TRBV21-1 to TRBJ1-2. TRBV21-1 is a documented pseudogene. The CDR3 loop spans 16 amino acids. The CDR3 is CASSKVFAGFGRGYTF. The DNA of the CDR3 is TGTGCCAGCAGCAAAGTTTTTGCAGGGTTCGGGAGAGGCTACACCTTC.

The chain combines TRBV4-3 with TRBJ2-1; 11 bases are shared with TRBD2. After removal of 4 bases from V and 5 bases from J, the junction contained 10 bases not matched to a gene. This CDR3 has 17 residues. CDR1 is LGHNA, CDR2 YSLEER, per germline. CDR3 coding DNA: TGCGCCAGCAGCCCCTCCCTACTAGCGGGGGACAACAATGAGCAGTTCTTC. Encoded protein: CASSPSLLAGDNNEQFF.

With regard to this clone: Distinct nucleotide sequences in the sample also encode this CDR3. The chain couples TRBV7-3 to TRBJ2-1; possibly TRBD2 for D (6 bases). Germline V CDR1 and CDR2: SGHTA, FQGTGA. V lost 4 bases and J 5 bases, leaving 12 bases between the germline ends. The CDR3 is 14 amino acids. CDR3 coding DNA: TGTGCCAGCAGCTCGGGATTAGCGGACAATGAGCAGTTCTTC. It yields the protein CASSSGLADNEQFF. Supplemented by reference TRBV7-3 and TRBJ2-1, the full variable domain reads GAGVSQTPSNKVTEKGKYVELRCDPISGHTALYWYRQSLGQGPEFLIYFQGTGAADDSGLPNDRFFAVRPEGSVSTLKIQRTERGDSAVYLCASSSGLADNEQFFGPGTRLTVL.

This clone was counted only a few times. The V and J genes are TRBV10-3 and TRBJ2-7, with 7 bases matching TRBD1. Germline-derived CDR1 and CDR2 are ENHRY and SYGVKD. The J segment lost 2 bases and the V segment lost 6 bases, leaving 7 bases of the junction unmatched. CDR3 length: 14 residues. Here the CDR3 reads CAIRGQQSAYEQYF. Here the CDR3 DNA reads TGTGCCATCAGGGGACAGCAAAGCGCCTACGAGCAGTACTTC.

This clone has at least ten counts. The rearrangement links TRBV5-1 to TRBJ2-5, with D tentatively TRBD1 (7 bases). Trimming took 3 bases from V and 2 from J, leaving 11 bases between them. CDR1 is SGHRS, CDR2 YFSETQ, per germline. The CDR3 sequence is 14 residues long. The CDR3 loop reads CASSWGDSQETQYF. The CDR3 DNA is TGCGCCAGCAGCTGGGGGGACAGTCAAGAGACCCAGTACTTC.

The chain carries TRBV27 and TRBJ2-3, with 7 bases identical to TRBD2. The J segment lost 3 bases and the V segment lost 6 bases, leaving 9 bases of the junction unmatched. The CDR3 has 15 amino acids. Germline V CDR1 and CDR2: MNHEY, SMNVEV (reference sequence). Here the CDR3 DNA reads TGTGCCAGCAGGCGGAAGGGACTACAGACAGATACGCAGTATTTT. Its protein is CASRRKGLQTDTQYF.

This clone occurred a few times. The V call is TRBV10-3, the J call TRBJ1-4, with D unclear. The germline V gene has CDR1 ENHRY and CDR2 SYGVKD. Trimming left V 1 base short and J 7 bases short, with 16 bases between. This CDR3 is built from 16 residues. CDR3 protein: CAISEYAGGAGEKLFF. CDR3 sequence (DNA): TGTGCCATCAGTGAGTACGCTGGAGGCGCTGGTGAAAAACTGTTTTTT.

Only a few counts were recorded for this clone. This chain joins TRBV6-4 and TRBJ2-2; unclear D gene. Germline values: CDR1 MRHNA, CDR2 SNTAGT. The CDR3 loop spans 15 amino acids. Trimming removed 0 bases from V and 1 base from J, with 6 bases in between. CDR3 residues: CASSDSGLNTGELFF. The CDR3 region has the DNA TGTGCCAGCAGTGACTCTGGGCTGAACACCGGGGAGCTGTTTTTT.

The chain is built from TRBV9 and TRBJ2-3; D remains unclear. V lost 3 bases, J lost 1 base, and 9 bases lay in between. The CDR3 spans 14 residues. Per the germline V gene, CDR1 is SGDLS and CDR2 is YYNGEE. In DNA form, the CDR3 reads TGTGCCAGCAGCGGATGGTCGGGCACAGATACGCAGTATTTT. It yields the protein CASSGWSGTDTQYF.

V gene TRBV6-6 combines with J gene TRBJ2-7, with 9 bases that match TRBD1. V was pared by 5 bases and J by 1 base, with 6 bases of the junction left unmatched. The V gene's germline CDR1 is MNHNY and CDR2 SVGAGI (reference sequence). CDR3 length: 15 amino acids. The CDR3 nucleotides read TGTGCCAGCAGTGAGCCGGGACAGGGTTCCTACGAGCAGTACTTC. Translating gives CASSEPGQGSYEQYF.

About this clone: Other DNA sequences in this specimen translate into the identical CDR3. The CDR3 region is CASSIVGGGTEAFF. The CDR3 DNA reads TGTGCCAGTAGTATAGTAGGAGGTGGCACTGAAGCTTTCTTT. This sequence joins TRBV19 and TRBJ1-1; D unresolved. Germline-derived CDR1 and CDR2 are LNHDA and SQIVND (reference sequence). V lost 1 base to trimming and J lost 4 bases, with 10 bases between them. CDR3 length equals 14 residues.

This clone appeared a few times. The CDR3 spells CSVELSVQETQYF. DNA for the CDR3: TGCAGCGTTGAACTCTCGGTCCAAGAGACCCAGTACTTC. The gene calls are TRBV29-1 and TRBJ2-5; no reliable D call. Looked up from germline, CDR1 is SQVTM and CDR2 is ANQGSEA. Trimming took off 2 bases at V and 1 base at J, with 8 bases between the two ends. The CDR3 runs to 13 residues.

The V and J genes are TRBV11-3 and TRBJ1-1, with D unresolved. Trimming cost V 3 bases and J 1 base, with 6 bases left between them. Germline V CDR1 and CDR2: SGHNT, YENEEA. CDR3 length: 13 residues. The CDR3 here is CASSFSGNTEAFF. The CDR3 nucleotides are TGTGCCAGCAGCTTCTCAGGGAACACTGAAGCTTTCTTT. The full variable domain, in which reference TRBV11-3 and TRBJ1-1 provide the parts outside the CDR3, is EAGVVQSPRYKIIEKKQPVAFWCNPISGHNTLYWYLQNLGQGPELLIRYENEEAVDDSQLPKDRFSAERLKGVDSTLKIQPAELGDSAVYLCASSFSGNTEAFFGQGTRLTVV.

This rearrangement joins TRBV9 to TRBJ1-2, with 9 bases identical to TRBD1. The CDR3 is made up of 14 amino acids. CDR1 and CDR2 from the germline V gene are SGDLS and YYNGEE. Trimming at V came to 5 bases and at J to 2 bases, leaving 4 bases not matched to a gene. As DNA, the CDR3 is TGTGCCAGCAGTACCGGGACAGGGAACTATGGCTACACCTTC. As protein: CASSTGTGNYGYTF.

This chain joins TRBV6-4 and TRBJ1-2; D may be TRBD1 (5 bases). Trimming removed 5 bases at V and 8 bases at J, with 21 bases between. CDR1 is MRHNA and CDR2 is SNTAGT in the germline V gene. This CDR3 has 15 amino acids. CDR3 residues: CASSYFWGTGLGYTF. CDR3 DNA: TGTGCCAGCAGTTACTTCTGGGGAACAGGTCTGGGCTACACCTTC.

The chain couples TRBV2 to TRBJ1-4; weak D call: TRBD1 (5 bases). V was pared by 5 bases and J by 4 bases, with 11 bases between. Germline V gives CDR1 SNHLY, CDR2 FYNNEI. The CDR3 length is 14 residues. CDR3 in amino acids: CASSLGGINEKLFF. The CDR3, as DNA: TGTGCCAGCAGTTTGGGGGGGATTAATGAAAAACTGTTTTTT.

Points on this clone: The junction does not match germline at one end; this may be a read error. The V call is TRBV5-6, the J call TRBJ1-1, with D unclear. From germline, CDR1 is SGHDT and CDR2 YYEEEE. This CDR3 has 11 amino acids. CDR3 region: CASSLNSEAFF. CDR3 nucleotide sequence: TGTGCCAGCAGCTTGAACTCTGAAGCTTTCTTT.

This chain links TRBV18 with TRBJ2-1, with D possibly matching TRBD1 (6 bases). V dropped 0 bases and J dropped 9 bases, with 12 bases sitting between them. This CDR3 is 14 amino acids long. From germline, CDR1 is KGHSH and CDR2 LQKENI. The CDR3 loop reads CASSPPSGVGEQFF. The CDR3, as DNA: TGTGCCAGCTCACCACCGTCAGGGGTGGGTGAGCAGTTCTTC.

The chain combines TRBV19 with TRBJ1-1; perhaps TRBD1 as D (6 bases). There are 13 residues in the CDR3. The ends were cut back, 6 bases at V and 2 bases at J, with 10 bases in the middle. Germline CDR1 and CDR2: LNHDA and SQIVND (reference sequence). CDR3 loop: CASSRGQNTEAFF. CDR3 coding DNA: TGTGCCAGTAGCAGGGGACAAAACACTGAAGCTTTCTTT. The variable domain in full, completed from reference TRBV19 and TRBJ1-1, reads DGGITQSPKYLFRKEGQNVTLSCEQNLNHDAMYWYRQDPGQGLRLIYYSQIVNDFQKGDIAEGYSVSREKKESFPLTVTSAQKNPTAFYLCASSRGQNTEAFFGQGTRLTVV.

V and J are TRBV18 and TRBJ1-6; possible D gene TRBD1, 6 bases. The CDR3 has 15 residues. The V end lost 3 bases, the J end lost 6 bases, and 12 bases lay between the germline ends. The germline V gene has CDR1 KGHSH and CDR2 LQKENI. This chain's CDR3 is CASSPEVQGNSPLHF. CDR3 coding DNA: TGTGCCAGCTCACCTGAGGTACAGGGTAATTCACCCCTCCACTTT.

The chain employs TRBV27 and TRBJ1-2; 7 nucleotides agree with TRBD1. Germline CDR1 and CDR2: MNHEY and SMNVEV (reference sequence). This CDR3 is 14 amino acids long. The J segment lost 3 bases and the V segment lost 3 bases, leaving 4 bases of the junction unmatched. The DNA for the CDR3 is TGTGCCAGCAGTTTCTACCAGGGGGACTATGGCTACACCTTC. Protein sequence: CASSFYQGDYGYTF.

This clone was seen only once. The genes are TRBV6-5 and TRBJ1-2; 10 bases are shared with TRBD1. The V and J ends lost 6 bases and 4 bases, in that order; junction bases with no gene match: 5. Germline lookup yields CDR1 MNHEY and CDR2 SVGAGI. This CDR3 contains 14 residues. CDR3 region: CASSRQGATYGYTF. The DNA for the CDR3 is TGTGCCAGCAGCCGACAGGGGGCTACCTATGGCTACACCTTC.

The chain has TRBV6-5 and TRBJ2-7, with a possible D match to TRBD2 (7 bases). Per germline, CDR1 MNHEY and CDR2 SVGAGI. This CDR3 has 14 residues. V lost 5 bases to trimming and J lost 1 base, with 12 bases between them. The CDR3 DNA is TGTGCCAGCAGTCAGGCGGGGGCTTCCTACGAGCAGTACTTC. This sequence encodes CASSQAGASYEQYF.

The V call is TRBV27, the J call TRBJ1-6; D is uncertain. Germline V gives CDR1 MNHEY, CDR2 SMNVEV (reference sequence). CDR3 length: 13 amino acids. V was pared by 1 base and J by 7 bases, with 5 bases between. For the CDR3, the DNA is TGTGCCAGCAGTTTATTACTGAATTCACCCCTCCACTTT. It is translated as CASSLLLNSPLHF.

The chain uses TRBV2 and TRBJ2-7; tentatively, D is TRBD1 (6 bases). CDR3 length: 14 residues. Germline V lookup: CDR1 SNHLY, CDR2 FYNNEI. The V end lost 2 bases, the J end lost 3 bases, and 11 bases lay between the germline ends. CDR3 coding DNA: TGTGCCAGCAGTGAACAGGGGAATAACTACGAGCAGTACTTC. It codes for CASSEQGNNYEQYF.

This clone was detected a few times. The genes are TRBV19 and TRBJ2-7; D gene ambiguous. Germline V gene data show CDR1 as LNHDA and CDR2 as SQIVND (reference sequence). The CDR3 contains 13 residues. With 3 bases removed from V and 3 bases from J, the gap between germline ends came to 9 bases. This CDR3 is CASSIVINYEQYF. Here the CDR3 DNA reads TGTGCCAGTAGTATCGTAATAAACTACGAGCAGTACTTC.